This record concerns one T cell receptor (beta chain) sequence. The antigen remains unidentified. Amplification used 60 Vbeta primers and 13 Jbeta primers. Sequencing was performed with immunoSEQ multiplex PCR; in TCRdb, only in-frame clones are kept and a portion is missing. The table has about 130,000 clones, about 85% seen once. This sample is drawn from a study of cytomegalovirus exposure and HLA in healthy donors. Study conclusions and caveats: Investigators reported more than 150 TCR beta chains as tied to cytomegalovirus. Per a prior analysis, the majority of TCR beta V segments were productive roughly 90% or roughly 30% of the time. Presence/absence comparisons presumed near-even sequencing depth among donors. According to reports, the classifier identified cytomegalovirus status with high specificity and sensitivity.

CDR3 length: 14 residues. V lost 10 bases and J lost 5, with 18 bases in between. CDR1 is SNHLY, CDR2 FYNNEI, per germline. V gene TRBV2 combines with J gene TRBJ2-1; D may be TRBD2 (6 bases). The sequenced sample was PBMCs. This sequence originates from a woman under 40 in good health and CMV-seropositive. DNA of the CDR3: TGTGCCACAACGCCGGGACTCCTACACAATGAGCAGTTCTTC. Translated, it gives CATTPGLLHNEQFF.